This T cell receptor (beta chain) was documented in a study of blood T cell repertoires in COVID-19. Turning to the study itself: The United States, Italy and Spain supplied acute and convalescent COVID-19 samples. T cells, B-cell-depleted T cells, or PBMCs supplied cDNA or gDNA.

In Seattle, patients joined the study during active infection and were tracked longitudinally. CDR3 length: 15 amino acids. CDR1 SNHLY and CDR2 FYNNEI come from the germline V gene. Trimming took 7 bases from V and 4 from J, leaving 17 bases between them. Under the authors' procedure: Quantification of nucleated cells was approximated via reference gene primer amplification. Libraries were prepared by immunoSEQ multiplex PCR; TCRdb keeps only in-frame clonotypes and omits some of them. Clone size and the V and J calls come from that table; the DNA yielded D and trimming. Of about 180,000 clones in the sample, more than 85% were seen once.

This sequence originates from a man aged 55 to 70 with COVID-19, enrolled during active disease. Sequences were obtained from peripheral blood. The chain uses TRBV2 and TRBJ1-5; TRBD1 might be the D (6 bases). The CDR3, as DNA: TGTGCCAGCACCCCCAGGGGTAGGGCTAATCAGCCCCAGCATTTT. Translated: CASTPRGRANQPQHF.